What follows is one TCR beta chain and its context. The CDR3 runs to 15 residues. Deletions cut 0 bases from V and 3 bases from J, with 10 bases between. CDR1 and CDR2 from the germline V gene are SGHTS and YDEGEE. Here immunoSEQ multiplex PCR was the method, and the copy in TCRdb shows in-frame clones only, minus some. In the table there are 45,000 to 60,000 clones, 89% of which are singletons. The sample comes from a study of OX40 agonist ivuxolimab in advanced cancers. The chain couples TRBV5-8 to TRBJ2-1; D may match TRBD1 or TRBD2 (5 bases each). The sequences come from CD4+ or CD8+ T cells sorted from blood, collected in a trial of the OX40 agonist ivuxolimab. This sequence originates from an adult with an advanced solid tumor such as melanoma, head and neck, liver or kidney cancer. CDR3 nucleotides: TGTGCCAGCAGCTTGGGAGGGGCTGGCTACAATGAGCAGTTCTTC. The encoded protein is CASSLGGAGYNEQFF.